The 28 T cell receptor beta chains below were found in one sample sequenced in a study of PD-1 blockade in classical Hodgkin lymphoma. Sequenced by immunoSEQ multiplex PCR; TCRdb stores in-frame clones only, minus some. Counted here are about 13,000 clones, 92% occurring once; the ten biggest clones make up 20% to 25%. No patient escaped relapse after autologous stem cell transplantation, and brentuximab vedotin exposure varied. Specimen: peripheral blood mononuclear cells (PBMCs), collected at baseline. These receptor sequences come from a human donor with classical Hodgkin lymphoma.

The CDR3: CASSQTSPYNEQFF. CDR3 in DNA: TGTGCCAGCAGCCAGACTAGCCCCTACAATGAGCAGTTCTTC. The chain carries TRBV2 and TRBJ2-1, with 7 bases identical to TRBD2. Germline V gene sequence: CDR1 SNHLY, CDR2 FYNNEI. With 6 bases clipped from V and 2 bases from J, the junction kept 4 bases outside the gene matches. The CDR3 totals 14 residues. The variable domain in full, with the rest retrieved from reference TRBV2 and TRBJ2-1, is EPEVTQTPSHQVTQMGQEVILRCVPISNHLYFYWYRQILGQKVEFLVSFYNNEISEKSEIFDDQFSVERPDGSNFTLKIRSTKLEDSAMYFCASSQTSPYNEQFFGPGTRLTVL.

The chain is built from TRBV6-1 and TRBJ2-5; either TRBD1 or TRBD2 may supply D (5 bases each). The J call is uncertain, as TRBJ2-7 better fits the DNA end. The CDR3 consists of 16 residues. Germline lookup yields CDR1 MNHNS and CDR2 SASEGT. CDR3 DNA: TGTGCCAGCAGTGTCCCCGAGGGGACGGAAACCTACGAGCAGTACTTC. Its translation: CASSVPEGTETYEQYF.

The chain uses TRBV10-3 and TRBJ2-1, with D maybe TRBD1 (5 bases). Germline lookup yields CDR1 ENHRY and CDR2 SYGVKD. V shed 6 bases and J shed 8 bases, with 8 bases lying between them. The CDR3 has 11 amino acids. The CDR3 reads CAISQGDEQFF. The CDR3 bases are TGTGCCATCAGCCAGGGTGATGAGCAGTTCTTC.

V usage is TRBV5-1 and J usage is TRBJ2-1, with D hard to call. Trimming removed 4 bases at V and 7 bases at J, with 9 bases between. Germline V gene sequence: CDR1 SGHRS, CDR2 YFSETQ. This CDR3 contains 12 residues. The CDR3: CASSLETNEQFF. The CDR3 DNA is TGCGCCAGCAGCCTGGAGACGAATGAGCAGTTCTTC.

V gene TRBV19 combines with J gene TRBJ1-1; 7 bases align to TRBD1. Germline CDR1 LNHDA, CDR2 SQIVND (reference sequence). CDR3 length equals 14 residues. Trimming took 2 bases from V and 3 from J; bases not matched to a gene: 3. DNA of the CDR3: TGTGCCAGTAGTATAACAGGGGCGGACACTGAAGCTTTCTTT. Its translation: CASSITGADTEAFF.

The J gene is TRBJ2-5, the V gene TRBV5-1; D is unresolved. CDR1 and CDR2 (germline): SGHRS, YFSETQ. Trimming removed 0 bases from V and 5 bases from J, with 8 bases in between. The CDR3 runs to 13 residues. The CDR3 spells CASSLGVGETQYF. As DNA, the CDR3 is TGCGCCAGCAGCTTGGGAGTAGGGGAGACCCAGTACTTC.

CDR3 amino acids: CASSQERFQFRTIYF. CDR3 coding DNA: TGTGCCAGCAGCCAAGAAAGGTTTCAGTTCCGCACCATATATTTT. J is TRBJ1-3 and V is TRBV4-2; no reliable D call. Looked up from germline, CDR1 is LGHNA and CDR2 is YNFKEQ. Between the trimmed V and J ends, which lost 0 bases and 9 bases, there was a span of 15 bases. The CDR3 runs 15 residues.

The V call is TRBV11-2, the J call TRBJ2-7; D unclear. CDR1 SGHAT and CDR2 FQNNGV come from the germline V gene. CDR3 size: 11 residues. The ends were cut back, 6 bases at V and 4 bases at J, with 7 bases in the middle. The CDR3 sequence: CASSAPYEQYF. CDR3 in DNA: TGTGCCAGCAGTGCGCCTTACGAGCAGTACTTC.

CDR3 coding DNA: TGTGCCAGCAGCGTGCAATACTTC. This codes for CASSVQYF. The chain links TRBV11-2 to TRBJ2-7; D remains ambiguous. The CDR3 covers 8 residues. V was cut by 5 bases and J by 13 bases, with 6 bases left in between. The germline V gene encodes CDR1 SGHAT and CDR2 FQNNGV.

The genes are TRBV5-1 and TRBJ2-3; D call uncertain. This CDR3 has 14 residues. CDR1 is SGHRS and CDR2 is YFSETQ in the germline V gene. The V gene lost 0 bases and the J gene lost 0 bases, with 5 bases spanning the gap. The CDR3 spells CASSLGSSTDTQYF. The CDR3 region has the DNA TGCGCCAGCAGCTTGGGTAGTAGCACAGATACGCAGTATTTT.

In this sample, this clone turned up a few times. The chain has TRBV6-7 and TRBJ1-2; possible D gene TRBD1, 6 bases. TRBV6-7 is annotated as an ORF whose role is uncertain. The CDR3 contains 14 residues. The V end was cut by 2 bases, the J end by 7 bases, with 14 bases between. The CDR3, as DNA: TGTGCCAGCAGTTACGACAGGAAAGGAGGTGGCTACACCTTC. Translating gives CASSYDRKGGGYTF.

Only a few counts were recorded for this clone. V gene TRBV9 combines with J gene TRBJ2-2; D gene uncertain. The CDR3 spans 15 residues. The V gene lost 0 bases and the J gene lost 3 bases, with 9 bases spanning the gap. Germline-derived CDR1 and CDR2 are SGDLS and YYNGEE. The CDR3 is CASSVVGSYTGELFF. The CDR3 DNA reads as TGTGCCAGCAGCGTAGTAGGATCTTACACCGGGGAGCTGTTTTTT.

This chain joins TRBV30 and TRBJ1-5; 9 nucleotides agree with TRBD1. CDR1 and CDR2 from the germline V gene are GTSNPN and SVGIG (reference sequence). The length of the CDR3 is 14 residues. V lost 2 bases to trimming and J lost 6 bases; unmatched junction nucleotides: 5. The CDR3 spells CAWSPGQGVQPQHF. The CDR3, as DNA: TGTGCCTGGAGTCCGGGACAGGGTGTTCAGCCCCAGCATTTT.

V and J are TRBV7-8 and TRBJ2-1; 8 bases match TRBD2. Germline lookup yields CDR1 SGHVS and CDR2 FQNEAQ. After removal of 1 base from V and 8 bases from J, the junction contained 4 bases not matched to a gene. The CDR3 is made up of 14 amino acids. The CDR3 region is CASSLGLAMDEQFF. The CDR3 region has the DNA TGTGCCAGCAGCTTAGGACTAGCGATGGATGAGCAGTTCTTC. Supplemented by reference TRBV7-8 and TRBJ2-1, the full variable domain reads GAGVSQSPRYKVAKRGQDVALRCDPISGHVSLFWYQQALGQGPEFLTYFQNEAQLDKSGLPSDRFFAERPEGSVSTLKIQRTQQEDSAVYLCASSLGLAMDEQFFGPGTRLTVL.

This chain links TRBV4-2 with TRBJ2-1; 9 nucleotides match TRBD2. V lost 2 bases, J lost 9 bases, and 8 bases stayed unmatched. The CDR3 spans 15 residues. Germline V gene sequence: CDR1 LGHNA, CDR2 YNFKEQ. CDR3 in DNA: TGTGCCAGCAGCCAATGGGCGGGAGGGCTTACTGAGCAGTTCTTC. Its translation is CASSQWAGGLTEQFF.

The J gene is TRBJ1-6, the V gene TRBV2; no definite D call. This CDR3 has 15 residues. The germline V gene has CDR1 SNHLY and CDR2 FYNNEI. V shed 4 bases and J shed 6 bases, with 13 bases lying between them. This chain's CDR3 is CASSVDRNFNSPLHF. The CDR3, as DNA: TGTGCCAGCAGTGTCGACCGGAATTTTAATTCACCCCTCCACTTT.

V gene TRBV1 combines with J gene TRBJ2-7; TRBD1, the D gene given by the table, was not confirmed from the DNA. TRBV1 is a known pseudogene. The length of the CDR3 is 12 residues. The CDR3 loop is CTSSLSNDEQYF. CDR3 DNA: TGCACCAGCAGCCTGTCAAATGACGAGCAGTACTTC.

This chain links TRBV5-6 with TRBJ2-3, with 10 bases aligning to TRBD2. This CDR3 is built from 15 residues. Germline V gene lookup returns CDR1 SGHDT and CDR2 YYEEEE. Unmatched junction bases numbered 5, after V lost 1 base and J lost 6 bases. The CDR3 region has the DNA TGTGCCAGCAGCTTGATTAGCGGGGGGAGGGATACGCAGTATTTT. Residues: CASSLISGGRDTQYF.

The rearrangement links TRBV2 to TRBJ1-2; D remains ambiguous. The V gene lost 3 bases and the J gene lost 3 bases, with 11 bases spanning the gap. CDR1 is SNHLY and CDR2 is FYNNEI in the germline V gene. The CDR3 extends over 14 amino acids. Written as DNA, the CDR3 is TGTGCCAGCAGTGAGTTGGGTACCGACTATGGCTACACCTTC. The encoded protein is CASSELGTDYGYTF.

This chain uses TRBV6-1 with TRBJ1-5, with 10 positions matching TRBD1. Germline V gives CDR1 MNHNS, CDR2 SASEGT. This CDR3 comprises 15 residues. V dropped 8 bases and J dropped 2; count of bases not matched to a gene: 6. The CDR3 region is CASVSGTGGNQPQHF. The CDR3 DNA reads as TGTGCCAGCGTTAGTGGGACAGGGGGCAATCAGCCCCAGCATTTT.

This clone was seen a single time. V usage is TRBV6-1 and J usage is TRBJ2-7, with 7 bases lining up with TRBD1. Germline lookup yields CDR1 MNHNS and CDR2 SASEGT. Trimming took 1 base from V and 3 from J; bases not matched to a gene: 12. The CDR3 contains 17 residues. CDR3 coding DNA: TGTGCCAGCAGTGAAGGATCGTTGGGGACAGTTTTCTACGAGCAGTACTTC. Its translation is CASSEGSLGTVFYEQYF.

The chain is built from TRBV5-1 and TRBJ2-1, with 7 bases matching TRBD2. After removal of 1 base from V and 1 base from J, the junction contained 2 bases not matched to a gene. Germline V CDR1 and CDR2: SGHRS, YFSETQ. This CDR3 is 15 amino acids long. The CDR3 DNA is TGCGCCAGCAGCTTGAACGGGGGGTCCTACAATGAGCAGTTCTTC. Translation: CASSLNGGSYNEQFF.

The chain combines TRBV28 with TRBJ1-2; D may be TRBD1 (5 bases). Trimming removed 6 bases from V and 3 bases from J, with 20 bases in between. CDR3 length equals 16 residues. CDR1 and CDR2 from the germline V gene are MDHEN and SYDVKM. The CDR3 DNA sequence: TGTGCCAGCAGCTCAACCTGGACACTCCTAGACTATGGCTACACCTTC. Protein product: CASSSTWTLLDYGYTF.

A few counts support this clone. The chain couples TRBV5-4 to TRBJ2-5; D gene uncertain. Trimming removed 2 bases at V and 5 bases at J, with 10 bases between. The CDR3 length is 13 residues. In germline, CDR1 is SGHNT, CDR2 YYREEE (reference sequence). This chain's CDR3 is CASSFLPSETQYF. In DNA form, the CDR3 reads TGTGCCAGCAGCTTTCTACCCTCGGAGACCCAGTACTTC.

The CDR3 DNA follows: TGTGCCAGCAGTTTGGTTGGCCCAACGGGGAATCAGCCCCAGCATTTT. This codes for CASSLVGPTGNQPQHF. This chain joins TRBV27 and TRBJ1-5; D not resolved. This CDR3 has 16 residues. Germline-derived CDR1 and CDR2 are MNHEY and SMNVEV (reference sequence). Trimming shortened V by 3 bases and J by 4 bases, and 16 bases separated the two germline ends.

This clone has only one observation. The CDR3 bases are TGTGCCAGCAGCTTGCAGGGCTCTGGAAACACCATATATTTT. It translates to CASSLQGSGNTIYF. The chain joins TRBV5-4 to TRBJ1-3, with a tentative D call TRBD1 (5 bases). CDR1 and CDR2 from the germline V gene are SGHNT and YYREEE (reference sequence). The length of the CDR3 is 14 residues. V was trimmed by 1 base and J by 0 bases, leaving 5 bases between them.

The gene calls are TRBV5-1 and TRBJ2-7, with 11 bases lining up with TRBD1. The CDR3 has 14 residues. V shed 3 bases, J shed 7 bases, and the junction held 6 bases outside the gene matches. Germline V gene sequence: CDR1 SGHRS, CDR2 YFSETQ. CDR3 region: CASSSGQGAWEQYF. The DNA of the CDR3 is TGCGCCAGCAGCTCCGGACAGGGGGCATGGGAGCAGTACTTC.

The chain combines TRBV7-2 with TRBJ2-1, with 9 bases identical to TRBD2. The CDR3 is made up of 16 amino acids. Per germline, CDR1 SGHTA and CDR2 FQGNSA. The V segment lost 2 bases and the J segment 8 bases; nucleotides outside the gene matches: 10. Here the CDR3 DNA reads TGTGCCAGCAGCTTAATCGGCGGGGGGGCCGAAGATGAGCAGTTCTTC. Encoded protein: CASSLIGGGAEDEQFF.